The rows below give T cell receptor beta chains drawn from one sample of a study of neurological immune-mediated disorders. TCRdb re-called the 5' RACE reads through MiXCR, storing one row per CDR3 protein. The repertoire holds around 53,000 distinct CDR3 sequences, with 8% to 9% as singletons. The sample consisted of PBMCs. Receptors originate from a middle-aged woman in good health. CDR3s include the opening cysteine and the closing phenylalanine or tryptophan. A D gene is named only where the DNA matches it firmly. Size is stated for part of the rows, as once, few or many counts, or as a class when the clone is expanded.

D gene	V gene	clone size	J gene	CDR3 DNA	CDR3 protein
.	TRBV20-1	many	TRBJ2-7	TGCAGTGCTAGAGATCTCGCGACGAACTACGAGCAGTACTTC	CSARDLATNYEQYF
TRBD1	TRBV5-1	many	TRBJ2-2	TGCGCCAGCTCGGATCCGGGACAGGGGACCGGGGAGCTGTTTTTT	CASSDPGQGTGELFF
.	TRBV7-2	many	TRBJ2-3	TGTGCCAGCAGCTTAGGCGTTGGGGGAGATACGCAGTATTTT	CASSLGVGGDTQYF
.	TRBV6-2/TRBV6-3	few	TRBJ1-2	TGTGCCAGCCCTGCGGAGGACCACACCTTC	CASPAEDHTF
TRBD1	TRBV12-3/TRBV12-4	many	TRBJ1-4	TGTGCCAGCAGTCCCCAGGGAGGGGGCGGGGAAAAACTGTTTTTT	CASSPQGGGGEKLFF
.	TRBV4-3	many	TRBJ2-2	TGCGCCAGCAGCCAAGTCAAGGACACCGGGGAGCTGTTTTTT	CASSQVKDTGELFF
.	TRBV29-1	many	TRBJ2-2	TGCAGCGTTGAAAGGGGGGCTCTGAGGGGGGAGCTGTTTTTT	CSVERGALRGELFF
TRBD2	TRBV9	.	TRBJ2-1	TGTGCCAGCAGCGTTAGCGGGAGCTCCTACAATGAGCAGTTCTTC	CASSVSGSSYNEQFF
TRBD1	TRBV5-1	many	TRBJ2-5	TGCGCCAGCAGCTTGGGGGACAGAGATCAAGAGACCCAGTACTTC	CASSLGDRDQETQYF
.	TRBV7-8	many	TRBJ1-5	TGTGCCAGCAGCTTGGGGGCGGACCAGCCCCAGCATTTT	CASSLGADQPQHF
.	TRBV5-1	many	TRBJ2-1	TGCGCCAGCAGCCCCCATCGTGCCGTAGGGGATGAGCAGTTCTTC	CASSPHRAVGDEQFF
.	TRBV24-1	many	TRBJ2-3	TGTGCCACCAGTGGCGATACAGATACGCAGTATTTT	CATSGDTDTQYF
TRBD1	TRBV10-3	many	TRBJ1-5	TGTGCCATCAGTGATGCGGACAGGGTTAGTCAGCCCCAGCATTTT	CAISDADRVSQPQHF
TRBD1	TRBV7-2	many	TRBJ1-2	TGTGCCAGCAGCCTAGTCGACAGGGGGCAGGGCTACACCTTC	CASSLVDRGQGYTF
.	TRBV25-1	many	TRBJ1-1	TGTGCCAGCAGGAAGCAAGGCACTGAAGCTTTCTTT	CASRKQGTEAFF
.	TRBV5-1	many	TRBJ2-7	TGCGCCAGCAGCCGGGACAACTACGAGCAGTACTTC	CASSRDNYEQYF
TRBD1	TRBV14	many	TRBJ2-7	TGTGCCAGCAGCCAAGACGGACAGGGTACCACCTACGAGCAGTACTTC	CASSQDGQGTTYEQYF
.	TRBV10-3	many	TRBJ2-7	TGTGCCATCAGTGAGTCCCTCGTGGGGCGGGAGCAGTACTTC	CAISESLVGREQYF
.	TRBV5-6	many	TRBJ1-1	TGTGCCAGCAGCTGGGGGGCGCACACTGAAGCTTTCTTT	CASSWGAHTEAFF
TRBD1	TRBV20-1	many	TRBJ2-3	TGCAGTGCTAGTCTACAGGGGCCCGATACGCAGTATTTT	CSASLQGPDTQYF
TRBD1	TRBV20-1	many	TRBJ1-1	TGCAGTGCTACCCGAGGGGGCGGTAACACTGAAGCTTTCTTT	CSATRGGGNTEAFF
TRBD1	TRBV5-1	.	TRBJ1-2	TGCGCCAGCAGCTTGAATATCGGGACAGGGAGGAATGGCTACACCTTC	CASSLNIGTGRNGYTF
.	TRBV29-1	many	TRBJ2-7	TGCAGCGCGGCAGCACTAGGGGACTCCTACGAGCAGTACTTC	CSAAALGDSYEQYF
.	TRBV24-1	many	TRBJ2-1	TGTGCCACCAGGAAAGGGGGAAAGTCTCGTGAGCAGTTCTTC	CATRKGGKSREQFF
.	TRBV7-2	many	TRBJ2-4	TGTGCCAGCAGGTCGCCGGGGGCAGACATTCAGTACTTC	CASRSPGADIQYF
TRBD2	TRBV20-1	many	TRBJ2-4	TGCAGTGCTAGAGATCTAGCTAGCGGGGGGCCTGGCGGGGTTCAGTACTTC	CSARDLASGGPGGVQYF
.	TRBV4-2	.	TRBJ1-1	TGTGCCAGCAGCCAAGTTCTTATCAGGACTGGGGCTTTCTTC	CASSQVLIRTGAFF
.	TRBV7-2	medium-sized	TRBJ2-1	TGTGCCAGCAGCGCCTTCCGAGGGAATCATGAGCAGTTCTTC	CASSAFRGNHEQFF
TRBD1	TRBV4-2	many	TRBJ1-4	TGTGCCAGCAGCCAAGATAAGGGGACAGGCCATGAAAAACTGTTTTTT	CASSQDKGTGHEKLFF
.	TRBV5-5	.	TRBJ2-7	TGTGCCAGCAGCTTCGGGGGCCACTATTCCTACGAGCAGTACTTC	CASSFGGHYSYEQYF
TRBD2	TRBV5-1	many	TRBJ2-5	TGCGCCAGCAGCCGGGGAGCGGGAGAAGAGACCCAGTACTTC	CASSRGAGEETQYF
TRBD2	TRBV12-3/TRBV12-4	few	TRBJ2-3	TGTGCCAGCAGCTACAGCGCGGGAGGTACAGATACGCAGTATTTT	CASSYSAGGTDTQYF
.	TRBV20-1	many	TRBJ1-5	TGCAGTGCTACCCGAAGGGGGGGCGGGCAGCCCCAGCATTTT	CSATRRGGGQPQHF
.	TRBV10-3	many	TRBJ2-2	TGTGCCATCAGGCCCTCCAAGGGGATGGAGGGGACGAACACCGGGGAGCTGTTTTTT	CAIRPSKGMEGTNTGELFF
TRBD1	TRBV15	many	TRBJ1-2	TGTGCCACCAGCAGTGACAGGGTGCACTATGGCTACACCTTC	CATSSDRVHYGYTF
.	TRBV20-1	many	TRBJ1-3	TGCAGTGCTAGAGTGGGAAGCACCATATATTTT	CSARVGSTIYF
.	TRBV20-1	many	TRBJ2-1	TGCAGTGCTAGAGATTGGAAATACAATGAGCAGTTCTTC	CSARDWKYNEQFF
TRBD1	TRBV6-2/TRBV6-3	.	TRBJ2-5	TGTGCCAGCAGTTACTCGTTTGGACAGGAGGTACAAGAGACCCAGTACTTC	CASSYSFGQEVQETQYF
TRBD2	TRBV6-6	many	TRBJ2-3	TGTGCCAGCAGTTACCGTCACACTAGCGGCGCAGATACGCAGTATTTT	CASSYRHTSGADTQYF
.	TRBV20-1	many	TRBJ2-7	TGCAGTGCTAGAGCGCAGGGGAGGAACGAGCAGTACTTC	CSARAQGRNEQYF